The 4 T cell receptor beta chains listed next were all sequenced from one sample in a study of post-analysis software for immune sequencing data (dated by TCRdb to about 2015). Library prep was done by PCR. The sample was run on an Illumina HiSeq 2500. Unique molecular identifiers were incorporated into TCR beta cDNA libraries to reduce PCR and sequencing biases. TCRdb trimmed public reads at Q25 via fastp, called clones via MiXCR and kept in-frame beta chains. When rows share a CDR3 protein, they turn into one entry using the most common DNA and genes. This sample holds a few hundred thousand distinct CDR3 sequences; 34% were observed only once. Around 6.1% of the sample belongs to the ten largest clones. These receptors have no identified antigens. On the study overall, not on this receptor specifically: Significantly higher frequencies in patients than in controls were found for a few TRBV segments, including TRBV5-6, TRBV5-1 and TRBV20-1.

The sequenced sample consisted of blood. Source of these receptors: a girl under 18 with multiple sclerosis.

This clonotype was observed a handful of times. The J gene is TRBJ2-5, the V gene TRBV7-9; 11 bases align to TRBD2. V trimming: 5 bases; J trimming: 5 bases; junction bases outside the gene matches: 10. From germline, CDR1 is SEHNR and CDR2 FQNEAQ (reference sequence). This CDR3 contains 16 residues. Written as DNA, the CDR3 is TGTGCCAGCAGCAAGGGACTAGCGGAGATAAGCGAGACCCAGTACTTC. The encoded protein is CASSKGLAEISETQYF.

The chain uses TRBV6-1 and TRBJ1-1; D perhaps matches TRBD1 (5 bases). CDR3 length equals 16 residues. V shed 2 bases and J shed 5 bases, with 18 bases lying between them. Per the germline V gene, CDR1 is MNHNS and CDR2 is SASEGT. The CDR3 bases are TGTGCCAGCAGTGAAATGGTCCGCCAGGGACGGACTGAAGCTTTCTTT. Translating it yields CASSEMVRQGRTEAFF.

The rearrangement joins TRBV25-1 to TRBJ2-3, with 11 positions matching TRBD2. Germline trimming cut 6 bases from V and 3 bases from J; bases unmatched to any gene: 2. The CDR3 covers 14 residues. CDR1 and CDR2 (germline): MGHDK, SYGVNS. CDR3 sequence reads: CASRRLAGTDTQYF. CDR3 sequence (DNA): TGTGCCAGCAGAAGACTAGCGGGGACAGATACGCAGTATTTT.

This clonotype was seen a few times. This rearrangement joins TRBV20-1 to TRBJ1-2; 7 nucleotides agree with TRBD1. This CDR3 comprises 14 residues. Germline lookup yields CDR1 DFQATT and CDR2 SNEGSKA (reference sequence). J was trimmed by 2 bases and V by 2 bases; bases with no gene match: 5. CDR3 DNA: TGCAGTGCTAGACCGACAGGGACCAACTATGGCTACACCTTC. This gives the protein CSARPTGTNYGYTF.